This passage covers 28 T cell receptor beta chains from one sample sequenced in a study of T cell repertoires in cytomegalovirus infection. No antigen has been identified for these receptors. TCRdb re-analysed the reads in MiXCR, keeping a single row per CDR3 protein. Among 110,000 or so distinct CDR3 sequences listed, over 25% were seen once. Specimen: CD8+ T cells from cultured PBMCs, collected from culture after CMV antigen stimulation. All receptors derive from a human donor in good health (CMV status not recorded). Some clones in this sample may be carry-over from other donors' samples.

This clonotype was seen a few times. The J gene is TRBJ2-3, the V gene TRBV5-8; TRBD1 matches at 7 bases. V lost 4 bases, J lost 4 bases, and 12 bases stayed unmatched. This CDR3 has 16 amino acids. Germline V CDR1 and CDR2: SGHTS, YDEGEE. DNA for the CDR3: TGTGCCAGCAGCAACGAAGACAGGGAGCCCCCAGATACGCAGTATTTT. It specifies CASSNEDREPPDTQYF.

The table lists this clonotype with many counts. The J gene is TRBJ1-6, the V gene TRBV12-3 or TRBV12-4; weak D call: TRBD1 (5 bases). V lost 1 base and J lost 11, with 12 bases in between. This CDR3 has 14 amino acids. The chain's CDR3 is CASSLDTRGTPLHF. CDR3 coding DNA: TGTGCCAGCAGTTTAGACACCCGGGGGACACCCCTCCACTTT.

The chain employs TRBV4-1 and TRBJ2-1, with D unclear. The length of the CDR3 is 12 residues. Germline V gene sequence: CDR1 MGHRA, CDR2 YSYEKL. Trimming cost V 3 bases and J 9 bases, with 9 bases left between them. CDR3: CASSHPLGEQFF. The CDR3 DNA is TGCGCCAGCAGCCACCCCCTGGGTGAGCAGTTCTTC.

This clonotype was observed a handful of times. The gene calls are TRBV20-1 and TRBJ2-2; D is undetermined. The germline CDR1 and CDR2 sequences are DFQATT and SNEGSKA (reference sequence). Deletions cut 5 bases from V and 6 bases from J, with 19 bases between. This CDR3 spans 15 amino acids. Here the CDR3 DNA reads TGCAGTGCTCGGGCCGGGTCCCCTGGCGCCGGGGAGCTGTTTTTT. Its translation is CSARAGSPGAGELFF.

The genes are TRBV20-1 and TRBJ1-1; TRBD1 agrees at 7 bases. With 6 bases clipped from V and 1 base from J, the junction kept 8 bases outside the gene matches. The germline V gene encodes CDR1 DFQATT and CDR2 SNEGSKA (reference sequence). The CDR3 totals 14 residues. As DNA, the CDR3 is TGCAGTGCCGCAGAGACAGGGAGGAACACTGAAGCTTTCTTT. This codes for CSAAETGRNTEAFF.

This clonotype was counted only a few times. The rearrangement joins TRBV19 to TRBJ1-1; 7 nucleotides line up with TRBD1. The V gene end was trimmed by 8 bases and the J gene end by 0 bases; junction bases not matched to a gene: 3. This CDR3 contains 13 residues. Germline CDR1 and CDR2: LNHDA and SQIVND (reference sequence). The CDR3 region is CASQGELNTEAFF. The CDR3 nucleotides read TGTGCCAGTCAGGGGGAGTTGAACACTGAAGCTTTCTTT.

V is TRBV19 and J is TRBJ2-2; 9 nucleotides agree with TRBD1. CDR3 size: 15 residues. In germline, CDR1 is LNHDA, CDR2 SQIVND (reference sequence). V shed 9 bases and J 4 bases; nucleotides not matched to a gene: 9. This CDR3 is CASGDDRGSTGELFF. The CDR3 DNA reads as TGTGCCAGCGGAGACGACAGGGGGAGCACCGGGGAGCTGTTTTTT.

The rearrangement links TRBV6-2 or TRBV6-3 to TRBJ2-5; maybe TRBD2 (6 bases). The ends were cut back, 3 bases at V and 5 bases at J, with 13 bases in the middle. From germline, CDR1 is MNHEY and CDR2 SVGEGT. The CDR3 has 14 amino acids. CDR3 in amino acids: CASSYQLARETQYF. The CDR3, as DNA: TGTGCCAGCAGTTATCAACTAGCCCGGGAGACCCAGTACTTC.

This chain connects TRBV2 to TRBJ2-1; D not resolved. Trimming left V 4 bases short and J 5 bases short, with 15 bases between. This CDR3 region has 15 residues. Germline V gene data show CDR1 as SNHLY and CDR2 as FYNNEI. The CDR3: CASSVGLAGNNEQFF. The CDR3, as DNA: TGTGCCAGCAGTGTGGGTCTTGCTGGGAACAATGAGCAGTTCTTC.

The chain has TRBV5-1 and TRBJ1-1; no firm D call. The CDR3 sequence is 14 residues long. V was shortened by 0 bases and J by 1 base, with 7 bases between the two germline ends. Per the germline V gene, CDR1 is SGHRS and CDR2 is YFSETQ. The CDR3 nucleotides are TGCGCCAGCAGCTTGGCTTCAGGGAACACTGAAGCTTTCTTT. Encoded protein: CASSLASGNTEAFF.

The chain joins TRBV6-2 or TRBV6-3 to TRBJ2-7; 7 bases match TRBD2. Looked up from germline, CDR1 is MNHEY and CDR2 is SVGEGT. The CDR3 is 16 residues long. Unmatched junction bases numbered 5, after V lost 0 bases and J lost 0 bases. In DNA form, the CDR3 reads TGTGCCAGCAGTTACTCGACGGCTAGCGGCTCCTACGAGCAGTACTTC. Its protein is CASSYSTASGSYEQYF.

This clonotype showed up just a few times. The V call is TRBV7-8, the J call TRBJ1-1; 7 bases agree with TRBD1. J gave up 0 bases and V 3 bases, and 10 bases lay outside the gene matches. CDR3 length equals 17 residues. From germline, CDR1 is SGHVS and CDR2 FQNEAQ. The CDR3 coding sequence is TGTGCCAGCAGCTTCCCGAGACAGGGTGGAATGAACACTGAAGCTTTCTTT. This translates into CASSFPRQGGMNTEAFF.

This clonotype was seen a few times. CDR3 in amino acids: CASRVGGGYTF. The CDR3 DNA follows: TGTGCCAGCAGGGTGGGGGGGGGCTACACCTTC. The V gene is TRBV7-2, the J gene TRBJ1-2; D perhaps matches TRBD1 (5 bases). Trimming cost V 6 bases and J 8 bases, with 10 bases left between them. This CDR3 has 11 amino acids. The V gene's germline CDR1 is SGHTA and CDR2 FQGNSA.

In its sample, this clonotype was seen many times. The chain carries TRBV7-2 and TRBJ2-4, with 7 bases identical to TRBD1. The CDR3 covers 18 residues. Germline V gives CDR1 SGHTA, CDR2 FQGNSA. Trimming took 1 base from V and 0 from J; bases not matched to a gene: 9. This CDR3 is CASSLGPTGSVAKNIQYF. CDR3 bases: TGTGCCAGCAGCTTAGGCCCGACAGGGTCCGTAGCCAAAAACATTCAGTACTTC.

This chain uses TRBV7-9 with TRBJ2-1; TRBD1 matches 9 bases. The J segment lost 3 bases and the V segment lost 4 bases, leaving 13 bases of the junction unmatched. Germline V gene lookup returns CDR1 SEHNR and CDR2 FQNEAQ (reference sequence). CDR3 size: 18 residues. CDR3 loop: CASSSREPGQGDYNEQFF. CDR3 sequence (DNA): TGTGCCAGCAGCTCCCGAGAACCGGGACAGGGAGACTACAATGAGCAGTTCTTC.

This clonotype was found once. The chain carries TRBV10-3 and TRBJ2-7; possibly TRBD1 for D (5 bases). Germline CDR1 ENHRY, CDR2 SYGVKD. V was trimmed by 10 bases and J by 1 base, leaving 8 bases between them. This CDR3 region has 11 residues. DNA for the CDR3: TGTGCCACCACAGGATCCTACGAGCAGTACTTC. As protein: CATTGSYEQYF.

This sequence joins TRBV4-1 and TRBJ2-7; 9 positions match TRBD1. CDR1 is MGHRA and CDR2 is YSYEKL in the germline V gene. V trimming: 4 bases; J trimming: 5 bases; junction bases outside the gene matches: 9. The CDR3 totals 15 residues. DNA of the CDR3: TGCGCCAGCAGCCCTGGACAGGGGAGTTCCCACGAGCAGTACTTC. This codes for CASSPGQGSSHEQYF.

The genes are TRBV5-4 and TRBJ2-1, with a possible D match to TRBD2 (5 bases). In germline, CDR1 is SGHNT, CDR2 YYREEE (reference sequence). Trimming stripped 2 bases from V and 4 bases from J, with 7 bases between. This CDR3 has 13 residues. CDR3 in DNA: TGTGCCAGCAGCTTTGGGGAGTACAATGAGCAGTTCTTC. It is translated as CASSFGEYNEQFF.

This CDR3 is CASSSLLRGGNEQYF. CDR3 DNA: TGTGCCAGCAGTTCCCTCCTGCGGGGGGGCAACGAGCAGTACTTC. V gene TRBV6-5 combines with J gene TRBJ2-7; 9 bases match TRBD2. The J segment lost 5 bases and the V segment lost 4 bases, leaving 9 bases of the junction unmatched. The CDR3 loop spans 15 amino acids. Germline V lookup: CDR1 MNHEY, CDR2 SVGAGI.

Comments on this clonotype: One end of the junction fails to match germline, which may point to a read error. V gene TRBV28 combines with J gene TRBJ2-1; a possible D gene is TRBD1 (6 bases). Germline CDR1 MDHEN, CDR2 SYDVKM. This CDR3 has 17 amino acids. The CDR3 reads CASSLSERTVVYNEQFF. The CDR3 DNA is TGTGCCAGCAGCTTATCCGAAAGGACAGTTGTCTACAATGAGCAGTTCTTC.

The chain has TRBV27 and TRBJ2-1; 9 bases are a match to TRBD2. After removal of 4 bases from V and 4 bases from J, the junction contained 8 bases not matched to a gene. The CDR3 loop spans 16 amino acids. The germline V gene has CDR1 MNHEY and CDR2 SMNVEV (reference sequence). CDR3 sequence: CASSSGLAGGYNEQFF. For the CDR3, the DNA is TGTGCCAGCAGTTCCGGTCTGGCGGGGGGGTACAATGAGCAGTTCTTC.

V and J are TRBV27 and TRBJ1-1; no clear D. Germline V gene data show CDR1 as MNHEY and CDR2 as SMNVEV (reference sequence). This CDR3 comprises 14 residues. V was cut by 3 bases and J by 12 bases, with 20 bases left in between. The CDR3 region is CASSFGRTGTDPFF. As DNA, the CDR3 is TGTGCCAGCAGTTTCGGACGGACGGGTACTGACCCTTTCTTT.

This clonotype was seen a few times. V usage is TRBV7-9 and J usage is TRBJ2-7; 7 positions match TRBD1. The CDR3 consists of 14 residues. The germline V gene encodes CDR1 SEHNR and CDR2 FQNEAQ (reference sequence). V shed 4 bases, J shed 6 bases, and the junction held 9 bases outside the gene matches. The CDR3 DNA is TGTGCCAGCAGCTGGGTAATAGGGGGCGGCGAGCAGTACTTC. It yields the protein CASSWVIGGGEQYF.

This clonotype was counted at least ten times. The CDR3, as DNA: TGCAGCGTTGAAGATCAGGAGCGGAGCTCCTACAATGAGCAGTTCTTC. It codes for CSVEDQERSSYNEQFF. The rearrangement links TRBV29-1 to TRBJ2-1; TRBD2 might be the D (5 bases). Trimming cost V 0 bases and J 0 bases, with 12 bases left between them. This CDR3 region has 16 residues. Germline CDR1 reads SQVTM; CDR2 reads ANQGSEA.

This clonotype has a handful of counts. The chain joins TRBV29-1 to TRBJ1-1, with TRBD1 as a possible D gene (6 bases). Germline CDR1 and CDR2: SQVTM and ANQGSEA. V was trimmed by 0 bases and J by 3 bases, leaving 14 bases between them. This CDR3 region has 15 residues. The CDR3 DNA reads as TGCAGCGTTGAAGATTTCCAGGGGAGAGACACTGAAGCTTTCTTT. As protein: CSVEDFQGRDTEAFF.

The genes are TRBV11-3 and TRBJ1-1, with 7 bases matching TRBD1. The CDR3 loop spans 13 amino acids. Losses at the gene ends were 2 bases for V and 5 bases for J; bases not matched to a gene: 2. The V gene's germline CDR1 is SGHNT and CDR2 YENEEA. The CDR3 nucleotides read TGTGCCAGCAGCTTAAACAGGGGAACTGAAGCTTTCTTT. Translation gives CASSLNRGTEAFF. Drawing the rest from reference TRBV11-3 and TRBJ1-1, the complete variable domain is EAGVVQSPRYKIIEKKQPVAFWCNPISGHNTLYWYLQNLGQGPELLIRYENEEAVDDSQLPKDRFSAERLKGVDSTLKIQPAELGDSAVYLCASSLNRGTEAFFGQGTRLTVV.

Here the CDR3 DNA reads TGTGCCAGCAGTCCCCATTCTTGGGGGCCAATGAGTCAGCCCCAGCATTTT. Translating it yields CASSPHSWGPMSQPQHF. The chain recombines TRBV12-3 or TRBV12-4 with TRBJ1-5; D possibly corresponds to TRBD1 (6 bases). This CDR3 region has 17 residues. V was cut by 5 bases and J by 6 bases, with 23 bases left in between.

There are a few counts of this clonotype. The chain carries TRBV6-5 and TRBJ1-1, with D perhaps matching TRBD1 (6 bases). Germline lookup yields CDR1 MNHEY and CDR2 SVGAGI. This CDR3 is built from 19 residues. V was pared by 5 bases and J by 3 bases, with 28 bases between. CDR3: CASSTGQSMVRLSDTEAFF. In DNA form, the CDR3 reads TGTGCCAGCAGTACCGGACAGTCGATGGTTCGGCTTTCGGACACTGAAGCTTTCTTT.